This T cell receptor beta chain was observed in a study of cytomegalovirus exposure and HLA in healthy donors. Repertoires were generated with immunoSEQ multiplex PCR, while TCRdb's copy carries only in-frame clones and drops some. The data contain fewer than 200,000 clones, around 88% of them singletons. Germline loops: CDR1 SGDLS, CDR2 YYNGEE. With 0 bases removed from V and 6 bases from J, the gap between germline ends came to 15 bases. The CDR3 has 15 residues. With regard to this clone: Its antigen is still unknown.

The donors were in the roughly 130-subject validation cohort, distinct from the roughly 700-subject first cohort. Study-wide points: The classifier, whose performance was assessed in both the original and validation cohorts, reportedly diagnosed cytomegalovirus status with high specificity and sensitivity. That first-cohort TCR clusters tended to co-occur in the roughly 110 validation repertoires was found in a later analysis. CMV antigen specificity was confirmed in vitro for a few CMV-associated chains.

The specimen was PBMCs. This chain connects TRBV9 to TRBJ1-1; TRBD1 might be the D (5 bases). The source of this sequence is a young woman in good health and CMV-seronegative. CDR3 DNA sequence: TGTGCCAGCAGCGTAGTCGCAGGGAGGGGAGCTGAAGCTTTCTTT. Protein product: CASSVVAGRGAEAFF.